The present T cell receptor beta chain was sequenced within a study of T cells in Graves' hyperthyroidism and ophthalmopathy. This clonotype appeared many times. The V gene's germline CDR1 is MNHEY and CDR2 SMNVEV (reference sequence). There are 15 residues in the CDR3. The ends were cut back, 0 bases at V and 2 bases at J, with 11 bases in the middle. Amplified TCR beta CDR3 regions derived from RNA transcripts. A first-round RT-PCR of the TCR CDR3 used the HTBI primer set. One entry per CDR3 protein results from TCRdb running MiXCR on the multiplex PCR reads. The repertoire holds approximately 480,000 distinct CDR3 sequences, under 25% seen once, with about a quarter in the top ten. Absent ophthalmopathy progression within 18 months defined stable Graves' hyperthyroidism. Fresh 10 ml peripheral blood yielded PBMCs.

Input material: blood. The genes are TRBV27 and TRBJ2-7; weak D call: TRBD1 (5 bases). The receptor was derived from a young man with Graves' hyperthyroidism. CDR3 region: CASSLSGPGTYEQYF. The CDR3 region has the DNA TGTGCCAGCAGTTTATCCGGCCCAGGGACCTACGAGCAGTACTTC.